The 24 T cell receptor beta chains listed next were all sequenced from one sample in a study of metastatic and nonmetastatic thyroid tumors. Each patient went into thyroid surgery without having received any treatment. TCRdb re-clonotyped the PCR reads via MiXCR. The sample yields approximately 30,000 clones, about 25% seen once. The sequenced sample consisted of blood. These receptors were taken from a female donor with papillary thyroid cancer or a benign thyroid nodule (not recorded which). Some clones in this sample may be carry-over from other donors' samples.

This clone showed up many times. J is TRBJ1-2 and V is TRBV19, with D possibly matching TRBD1 (6 bases). Germline-derived CDR1 and CDR2 are LNHDA and SQIVND (reference sequence). There are 16 residues in the CDR3. V lost 5 bases, J lost 4 bases, and 20 bases lay in between. This CDR3 is CASSDNQGRGRYGYTF. Here the CDR3 DNA reads TGTGCCAGTAGTGACAACCAGGGGAGGGGACGCTATGGCTACACCTTC.

This clone showed up many times. V usage is TRBV5-8 and J usage is TRBJ2-3, with 7 bases that match TRBD2. The germline V gene has CDR1 SGHTS and CDR2 YDEGEE. The CDR3 has 14 amino acids. Trimming at V came to 4 bases and at J to 0 bases, leaving 2 bases not matched to a gene. This CDR3 reads CASSRGVSTDTQYF. CDR3 coding DNA: TGTGCCAGCAGCCGGGGGGTTAGCACAGATACGCAGTATTTT.

This clone has a count of ten or more. The chain uses TRBV19 and TRBJ1-1; D is uncertain. V was pared by 7 bases and J by 4 bases, with 13 bases between. CDR1 is LNHDA, CDR2 SQIVND, per germline (reference sequence). CDR3 size: 13 residues. CDR3 region: CASMSQAVTEAFF. The CDR3 DNA sequence: TGTGCCAGTATGTCTCAGGCCGTCACTGAAGCTTTCTTT.

This clone was observed at least ten times. The genes are TRBV7-2 and TRBJ1-3, with TRBD1 matching 7 bases. With 3 bases clipped from V and 2 bases from J, the junction kept 4 bases outside the gene matches. The CDR3 sequence is 15 residues long. From germline, CDR1 is SGHTA and CDR2 FQGNSA. The CDR3 DNA reads as TGTGCCAGCAGCTTGGTCGGACAGGCTGGAAACACCATATATTTT. It translates to CASSLVGQAGNTIYF.

In this sample, this clone turned up once. V gene TRBV13 combines with J gene TRBJ2-1; D is unclear. CDR1 is PRHDT, CDR2 FYEKMQ, per germline (reference sequence). CDR3 length equals 14 residues. Trimming left V 6 bases short and J 5 bases short, with 14 bases between. CDR3: CASRWKGTDNEQFF. CDR3 coding DNA: TGTGCCAGCAGATGGAAGGGTACTGACAATGAGCAGTTCTTC.

This clone was detected many times. This chain joins TRBV6-4 and TRBJ2-3, with 8 bases identical to TRBD1. Germline V CDR1 and CDR2: MRHNA, SNTAGT. This CDR3 has 16 amino acids. V was pared by 0 bases and J by 1 base, with 3 bases of the junction left unmatched. The CDR3 protein is CASSDSPGQGTDTQYF. The DNA for the CDR3 is TGTGCCAGCAGTGACTCGCCGGGACAGGGCACAGATACGCAGTATTTT.

This clone was counted ten times or more. This rearrangement joins TRBV6-2 or TRBV6-3 to TRBJ2-2; tentatively, D is TRBD1 or TRBD2 (5 bases each). The length of the CDR3 is 18 residues. Trimming cost V 6 bases and J 2 bases, with 22 bases left between them. Germline CDR1 is MNHEY and CDR2 is SVGEGT. DNA of the CDR3: TGTGCCAGCAGCCACTCCCCAACGGGACCTTTCAACACCGGGGAGCTGTTTTTT. As protein: CASSHSPTGPFNTGELFF.

At least ten counts were recorded for this clone. The genes are TRBV30 and TRBJ1-2, with 9 bases that match TRBD1. The CDR3 loop spans 20 amino acids. V lost 0 bases and J lost 0; bases outside the gene matches: 17. Germline lookup yields CDR1 GTSNPN and CDR2 SVGIG (reference sequence). CDR3: CAWSVPLLSGTGTTNYGYTF. CDR3 nucleotide sequence: TGTGCCTGGAGTGTACCCCTATTATCCGGGACAGGGACTACTAACTATGGCTACACCTTC.

This clone has a count of ten or more. This chain links TRBV10-1 with TRBJ2-7, with 8 bases aligning to TRBD2. The J segment lost 9 bases and the V segment lost 4 bases, leaving 8 bases of the junction unmatched. This CDR3 is built from 13 residues. Germline V gene sequence: CDR1 WNHNN, CDR2 SYGVQD (reference sequence). The CDR3: CASSAGGGAGQYF. The CDR3 DNA follows: TGCGCCAGCAGTGCCGGGGGGGGCGCTGGGCAGTACTTC.

By share, this clone counts as medium-sized. CDR3 residues: CAWRVTNYGYTF. The CDR3 DNA sequence: TGTGCCTGGAGGGTGACCAACTATGGCTACACCTTC. The chain uses TRBV30 and TRBJ1-2, with unresolved D. CDR1 is GTSNPN, CDR2 SVGIG, per germline (reference sequence). The CDR3 is 12 amino acids. Trimming left V 3 bases short and J 2 bases short, with 7 bases between.

Many counts were recorded for this clone. This chain uses TRBV7-8 with TRBJ1-5, with D unclear. This CDR3 is built from 13 residues. Trimming removed 5 bases from V and 4 bases from J, with 9 bases in between. Germline CDR1 reads SGHVS; CDR2 reads FQNEAQ. This CDR3 is CASSLAQNQPQHF. The CDR3 region has the DNA TGTGCCAGCAGCCTGGCCCAAAATCAGCCCCAGCATTTT.

The chain couples TRBV5-1 to TRBJ2-1; D is possibly TRBD2 (6 bases). The CDR3 extends over 13 amino acids. The V gene's germline CDR1 is SGHRS and CDR2 YFSETQ. Trimming shortened V by 7 bases and J by 9 bases, and 17 bases separated the two germline ends. The CDR3: CASCGAGPGEQFF. In DNA form, the CDR3 reads TGCGCCAGCTGCGGGGCGGGACCTGGTGAGCAGTTCTTC.

There are many counts of this clone. This chain joins TRBV6-1 and TRBJ2-1; D remains ambiguous. Between the trimmed V and J ends, which lost 2 bases and 0 bases, there was a span of 11 bases. This CDR3 is 16 amino acids long. Germline V lookup: CDR1 MNHNS, CDR2 SASEGT. The CDR3 is CASSEPPIPSYNEQFF. CDR3 DNA: TGTGCCAGCAGTGAACCGCCAATCCCCTCCTACAATGAGCAGTTCTTC.

This clone was seen at least ten times. The V gene is TRBV20-1, the J gene TRBJ2-3, with 7 nucleotides matching TRBD2. Germline CDR1 and CDR2: DFQATT and SNEGSKA (reference sequence). The CDR3 totals 15 residues. The ends lost 5 bases at V and 2 bases at J; junction bases unmatched: 10. The chain's CDR3 is CSAPGGLGATDTQYF. The CDR3 DNA is TGCAGTGCTCCAGGCGGACTAGGGGCCACAGATACGCAGTATTTT.

This clone was picked up many times. This chain uses TRBV5-4 with TRBJ2-1; TRBD2 matches at 8 bases. Germline V gives CDR1 SGHNT, CDR2 YYREEE (reference sequence). V was clipped by 0 bases and J by 8 bases; unmatched bases: 4. This CDR3 contains 14 residues. Here the CDR3 DNA reads TGTGCCAGCAGCTTGGTGCGGGAGGTAGATGAGCAGTTCTTC. Encoded protein: CASSLVREVDEQFF.

This clone has at least ten counts. V is TRBV3-1 and J is TRBJ2-7; D may match TRBD1 or TRBD2 (5 bases each). This CDR3 region has 14 residues. V was pared by 6 bases and J by 0 bases, with 12 bases between. CDR1 and CDR2 from the germline V gene are LGHDT and YNNKEL (reference sequence). The CDR3 DNA sequence: TGTGCCAGCAGATCGGGACCGAGCTCCTACGAGCAGTACTTC. Encoded protein: CASRSGPSSYEQYF.

The J gene is TRBJ2-3, the V gene TRBV28, with 9 bases lining up with TRBD2. J was trimmed by 0 bases and V by 1 base; bases with no gene match: 5. The germline CDR1 and CDR2 sequences are MDHEN and SYDVKM. This CDR3 is built from 17 residues. CDR3 sequence reads: CASSLSSGRTSTDTQYF. DNA of the CDR3: TGTGCCAGCAGTTTATCCAGCGGGAGGACTAGCACAGATACGCAGTATTTT.

The table lists this clone with many counts. V is TRBV5-6 and J is TRBJ2-3; no definite D call. V was clipped by 0 bases and J by 6 bases, with 14 bases between them. CDR1 and CDR2 from the germline V gene are SGHDT and YYEEEE. This CDR3 is 15 amino acids long. DNA for the CDR3: TGTGCCAGCAGCTTGGTTAGCTCCTGGGCGGATACGCAGTATTTT. Protein product: CASSLVSSWADTQYF.

This clone was seen ten or more times. The genes are TRBV20-1 and TRBJ2-3; maybe TRBD2 (5 bases). The germline V gene encodes CDR1 DFQATT and CDR2 SNEGSKA (reference sequence). V gave up 4 bases and J gave up 0 bases, with 8 bases separating them. CDR3 length: 13 residues. In nucleotides, the CDR3 is TGCAGTGCTATCGGGGATAGCACAGATACGCAGTATTTT. This encodes CSAIGDSTDTQYF.

This clone was picked up a small number of times. This sequence joins TRBV7-6 and TRBJ2-3; TRBD2 agrees at 7 bases. The ends lost 1 base at V and 5 bases at J; junction bases unmatched: 9. The CDR3 loop spans 16 amino acids. Germline CDR1 is SGHVS and CDR2 is FNYEAQ. The CDR3 region is CASSLVQSWGGDTQYF. The CDR3 DNA sequence: TGTGCCAGCAGCTTAGTGCAGAGCTGGGGGGGAGATACGCAGTATTTT.

This clone was picked up many times. This chain joins TRBV3-1 and TRBJ1-1; D unclear. The germline gives CDR1 LGHDT, CDR2 YNNKEL (reference sequence). Deletions cut 1 base from V and 5 bases from J, with 11 bases between. The CDR3 runs 14 residues. The CDR3 DNA reads TGTGCCAGCAGCCAAGGAACAATGGGGACTGAAGCTTTCTTT. Protein sequence: CASSQGTMGTEAFF.

This clone was counted many times. V is TRBV14 and J is TRBJ2-7; D gene uncertain. The CDR3 loop spans 15 amino acids. Trimming cost V 0 bases and J 4 bases, with 13 bases left between them. The V gene's germline CDR1 is SGHDN and CDR2 FVKESK. The CDR3 sequence: CASSQEGGRKYEQYF. The CDR3 nucleotides read TGTGCCAGCAGCCAAGAGGGCGGAAGGAAGTACGAGCAGTACTTC.

This clone has a handful of counts. No DNA is shown, since the ends of the CDR3 on it are uncertain; the CDR3 is the one TCRdb lists. The chain recombines TRBV6-2 or TRBV6-3 with TRBJ1-2. The CDR3 is 16 residues long, counting both termini. Germline V gives CDR1 MNHEY, CDR2 SVGEGT. The CDR3 reads CVSSSNGGDVYYCYTF.

Many counts were recorded for this clone. In the same sample, other DNA sequences code for this CDR3. This sequence joins TRBV9 and TRBJ2-1; D not resolved. Germline lookup yields CDR1 SGDLS and CDR2 YYNGEE. The CDR3 runs to 15 residues. Deletions cut 1 base from V and 4 bases from J, with 12 bases between. CDR3: CASSVSADTYNEQFF. In DNA form, the CDR3 reads TGTGCCAGCAGCGTATCCGCAGACACGTACAATGAGCAGTTCTTC.